This T cell receptor beta chain appears in the sequencing data of a study of blood T cell repertoires in COVID-19. This clone came up once. CDR1 is SGDLS and CDR2 is YYNGEE in the germline V gene. The CDR3 totals 18 residues. The trim removed 4 bases at V and 0 bases at J, leaving 8 bases unmatched. Here immunoSEQ multiplex PCR was the method, and the copy in TCRdb shows in-frame clones only, minus some. The data contain under 150,000 clones, around 80% of them singletons. Enrolled through a virtual design, the participants were between about 18 and 100 years of age and came from about two dozen US areas.

The clonotype comes from a middle-aged man with acute COVID-19. Input material: PBMCs or T cells enriched from blood (not recorded which). The chain carries TRBV9 and TRBJ2-2, with 11 bases matching TRBD2. The CDR3 sequence is CASSLLTSGAANTGELFF. CDR3 bases: TGTGCCAGCAGCTTGTTGACTAGCGGGGCAGCGAACACCGGGGAGCTGTTTTTT. The full variable domain, with the rest looked up from reference TRBV9 and TRBJ2-2, is DSGVTQTPKHLITATGQRVTLRCSPRSGDLSVYWYQQSLDQGLQFLIQYYNGEERAKGNILERFSAQQFPDLHSELNLSSLELGDSALYFCASSLLTSGAANTGELFFGEGSRLTVL.